This is a list of T cell receptor beta chains from one sample in a study of molecular identifiers for immune sequencing clone quantification. In TCRdb, the PCR reads were re-called with MiXCR into one record per CDR3 protein. The sample records over 300,000 distinct CDR3 sequences, 24% being singletons. The sequencing input was naive CD8+ T cells from blood, with Jurkat cell RNA spiked in. These receptors were taken from a human donor in good health. Some libraries in this study had Jurkat cell RNA spiked in. CDR3s include the opening cysteine and the closing phenylalanine or tryptophan. Each record gives: D gene, J gene, clone size, V gene, CDR3 DNA, CDR3 protein. D genes are given only for firm matches. Not every row has a clone size; where given, it reads once, few, many or a size class.

d_gene: -; j_gene: TRBJ2-6; abundance: -; v_gene: TRBV9; CDR3nt: TGTGCCAGAAGACCCCCCCTGGGTTCTGGGGCCAACGCCCTGACTTTC; CDR3aa: CARRPPLGSGANALTF
d_gene: -; j_gene: TRBJ1-1; abundance: many; v_gene: TRBV12-3/TRBV12-4; CDR3nt: TGTGCCAGCAGTCCCAGTACGGGTTTGAACACTGAAGCTTTCTTT; CDR3aa: CASSPSTGLNTEAFF
d_gene: -; j_gene: TRBJ2-7; abundance: few; v_gene: TRBV7-2; CDR3nt: TGTGCCAGCAGCTTAGGGAGTTTCCCCTCCTACGAGCAGTACTTC; CDR3aa: CASSLGSFPSYEQYF
d_gene: -; j_gene: TRBJ1-6; abundance: -; v_gene: TRBV5-6; CDR3nt: TGTGCCAGCAGCTTGCTAGGGGCCGGTTCACCCCTCCACTTT; CDR3aa: CASSLLGAGSPLHF
d_gene: -; j_gene: TRBJ1-1; abundance: few; v_gene: TRBV19; CDR3nt: TGTGCCAGTAGTTATGCCGGGGACTTAGGTACTGAAGCTTTCTTT; CDR3aa: CASSYAGDLGTEAFF
d_gene: -; j_gene: TRBJ2-7; abundance: -; v_gene: TRBV20-1; CDR3nt: TGCAGTGCTAGAACAGCGGGCGGCCCCTACGCGCAGTACTTC; CDR3aa: CSARTAGGPYAQYF
d_gene: -; j_gene: TRBJ1-2; abundance: -; v_gene: TRBV19; CDR3nt: TGTGCCAGTAGTCCGACTTACTATGGCTACACCTTC; CDR3aa: CASSPTYYGYTF
d_gene: -; j_gene: TRBJ1-1; abundance: -; v_gene: TRBV7-9; CDR3nt: TGTGCCAGCAGCTATCCTTTGGGGGATCAGATGGCTTTCTTT; CDR3aa: CASSYPLGDQMAFF
d_gene: -; j_gene: TRBJ2-5; abundance: -; v_gene: TRBV21-1; CDR3nt: TGTGCCAGCAGCAAAGAGAAGACGATCCAAGAGACCCAGTACTTC; CDR3aa: CASSKEKTIQETQYF
d_gene: TRBD1; j_gene: TRBJ2-7; abundance: -; v_gene: TRBV19; CDR3nt: TGTGCCAGTAGTATTGATTTTGGGACAGGGGTGTACGAGCAGTACTTC; CDR3aa: CASSIDFGTGVYEQYF
d_gene: -; j_gene: TRBJ1-1; abundance: -; v_gene: TRBV4-1; CDR3nt: TGCGCCAGCAGCCAAGATCGCGGTACTTCTGGAGCTTTCTTT; CDR3aa: CASSQDRGTSGAFF
d_gene: TRBD2; j_gene: TRBJ2-1; abundance: many; v_gene: TRBV24-1; CDR3nt: TGTGCCACCAGTGCTTTCCTAGCGGGAGTTAGTGGTGAGCAGTTCTTC; CDR3aa: CATSAFLAGVSGEQFF
d_gene: -; j_gene: TRBJ1-6; abundance: -; v_gene: TRBV9; CDR3nt: TGTGCCAACAGCGTAGCTTGGACAGATGGACCCCTCCACTTT; CDR3aa: CANSVAWTDGPLHF
d_gene: TRBD1; j_gene: TRBJ2-7; abundance: few; v_gene: TRBV4-1; CDR3nt: TGCGCCAGCAGCAGCGGGACAGGGGCCAACGAGCAGTACTTC; CDR3aa: CASSSGTGANEQYF
d_gene: -; j_gene: TRBJ1-2; abundance: few; v_gene: TRBV20-1; CDR3nt: TGCAGTGCTAGAGGTACCGAGAACTATGGCTACACCTTC; CDR3aa: CSARGTENYGYTF
d_gene: TRBD1; j_gene: TRBJ2-3; abundance: -; v_gene: TRBV3-1; CDR3nt: TGTGCCAGCAGCCGAGATTCCTGGGAAGACAGGGGAAAGGAGTATTTT; CDR3aa: CASSRDSWEDRGKEYF
d_gene: -; j_gene: TRBJ2-7; abundance: many; v_gene: TRBV6-1; CDR3nt: TGTGCCAGCATGGAGGCAGGGTACGAGCAGTACTTC; CDR3aa: CASMEAGYEQYF
d_gene: -; j_gene: TRBJ2-7; abundance: -; v_gene: TRBV4-3; CDR3nt: TGCGCCAGCAGCCAAGATTTAGGGTATCCGTACGAGCAGTACTTC; CDR3aa: CASSQDLGYPYEQYF
d_gene: -; j_gene: TRBJ2-3; abundance: many; v_gene: TRBV7-6; CDR3nt: TGTGCCAGCAGCTTAGCGCAGGGGTTCACAGATACGCAGTATTTT; CDR3aa: CASSLAQGFTDTQYF
d_gene: TRBD2; j_gene: TRBJ2-2; abundance: many; v_gene: TRBV20-1; CDR3nt: TGCAGTGCTAGAGATTTCCTAGCGGGGGATTACACCGGGGAGCTGTTTTTT; CDR3aa: CSARDFLAGDYTGELFF
d_gene: TRBD1; j_gene: TRBJ2-7; abundance: few; v_gene: TRBV27; CDR3nt: TGTGCCAGCAGCTCACCAGGACAGGGGGACAGCGAGCAGTACTTC; CDR3aa: CASSSPGQGDSEQYF
d_gene: TRBD2; j_gene: TRBJ2-7; abundance: -; v_gene: TRBV27; CDR3nt: TGTGCCAGCAGTTTATTGACACCTAGCGGGGGAGTCTACGAGCAGTACTTC; CDR3aa: CASSLLTPSGGVYEQYF
d_gene: TRBD1; j_gene: TRBJ1-6; abundance: many; v_gene: TRBV27; CDR3nt: TGTGCCAGCAGTTTAAGGGGACAGGGGGCTTCACCCCTCCACTTT; CDR3aa: CASSLRGQGASPLHF
d_gene: TRBD2; j_gene: TRBJ2-1; abundance: -; v_gene: TRBV2; CDR3nt: TGTGCCAGCAGAGAGCCGGGACTAGCGGGGTCGAGCTCCTACAATGAGCAGTTCTTC; CDR3aa: CASREPGLAGSSSYNEQFF
d_gene: TRBD1; j_gene: TRBJ2-7; abundance: -; v_gene: TRBV7-2; CDR3nt: TGTGCCAGCAGCTCCTTCCCACCTGACAGGGGGTACGAGCAGTACTTC; CDR3aa: CASSSFPPDRGYEQYF
d_gene: -; j_gene: TRBJ1-6; abundance: -; v_gene: TRBV12-3/TRBV12-4; CDR3nt: TGTGCCAGCAGTTTGGAGTTAAGCTCCTATAATTCACCCCTCCACTTT; CDR3aa: CASSLELSSYNSPLHF
d_gene: -; j_gene: TRBJ2-7; abundance: many; v_gene: TRBV7-8; CDR3nt: TGTGCCAGCAGCTTAGCGACCCCCGGAGGCGAGCAGTACTTC; CDR3aa: CASSLATPGGEQYF
d_gene: TRBD2; j_gene: TRBJ2-7; abundance: many; v_gene: TRBV20-1; CDR3nt: TGCAGTGCGGGACTAGCGGGAGCCCCAATTTCCTACGAGCAGTACTTC; CDR3aa: CSAGLAGAPISYEQYF
d_gene: -; j_gene: TRBJ2-3; abundance: -; v_gene: TRBV10-3; CDR3nt: TGTGCCATCAGTGGGGGGCAGGGCACAGATACGCAGTATTTT; CDR3aa: CAISGGQGTDTQYF
d_gene: -; j_gene: TRBJ1-3; abundance: -; v_gene: TRBV7-8; CDR3nt: TGTGCCAGCAGCTTAGTTGTTGTGGGTTCAAATGGAAACACCATATATTTT; CDR3aa: CASSLVVVGSNGNTIYF
d_gene: TRBD2; j_gene: TRBJ2-2; abundance: many; v_gene: TRBV29-1; CDR3nt: TGCAGCGTTCTATCGGCGGGAGATAACACCGGGGAGCTGTTTTTT; CDR3aa: CSVLSAGDNTGELFF
d_gene: TRBD2; j_gene: TRBJ2-5; abundance: few; v_gene: TRBV20-1; CDR3nt: TGCAGTGCTACCGGGACTAGCGGGCCTTTGCCCCAAGAGACCCAGTACTTC; CDR3aa: CSATGTSGPLPQETQYF
d_gene: TRBD1; j_gene: TRBJ1-2; abundance: many; v_gene: TRBV29-1; CDR3nt: TGCAGCGTGGGTTCCGGGACAGACTATGGCTACACCTTC; CDR3aa: CSVGSGTDYGYTF
d_gene: -; j_gene: TRBJ2-3; abundance: many; v_gene: TRBV15; CDR3nt: TGTGCCACCAGCAGTCCCGGGGAACGTTCAGATACGCAGTATTTT; CDR3aa: CATSSPGERSDTQYF
d_gene: -; j_gene: TRBJ1-1; abundance: -; v_gene: TRBV5-4; CDR3nt: TGTGCCAGCGGCCTTCTGTGGGGGGTCACTGAAGCTTTCTTT; CDR3aa: CASGLLWGVTEAFF
d_gene: -; j_gene: TRBJ2-7; abundance: -; v_gene: TRBV6-2/TRBV6-3; CDR3nt: TGTGCCAGCAGTTACGGGAAAGTCTACGAGAAGTACTTC; CDR3aa: CASSYGKVYEKYF
d_gene: TRBD1; j_gene: TRBJ1-5; abundance: few; v_gene: TRBV28; CDR3nt: TGTGCCAGCAGCTCTAGCGGGACAGGGGGCAATCAGCCCCAGCATTTT; CDR3aa: CASSSSGTGGNQPQHF
d_gene: -; j_gene: TRBJ1-4; abundance: few; v_gene: TRBV4-3; CDR3nt: TGCGCCAGCAGCCGAGAAGTTTACAGGGAGGGTAGTGAAAAACTGTTTTTT; CDR3aa: CASSREVYREGSEKLFF
d_gene: -; j_gene: TRBJ2-1; abundance: few; v_gene: TRBV7-9; CDR3nt: TGTGCCAGCAGCTCCACCGCGGGTAGCTCCTACAATGAGCAGTTCTTC; CDR3aa: CASSSTAGSSYNEQFF
d_gene: -; j_gene: TRBJ1-5; abundance: few; v_gene: TRBV13; CDR3nt: TGTGCCAGCAGCTTGGGGTGGAGCAATCAGCCCCAGCATTTT; CDR3aa: CASSLGWSNQPQHF
d_gene: -; j_gene: TRBJ1-1; abundance: -; v_gene: TRBV30; CDR3nt: TGTGCCTGGAGTGTTGGGGTACTCACTGAAGCTTTCTTT; CDR3aa: CAWSVGVLTEAFF
d_gene: -; j_gene: TRBJ2-3; abundance: few; v_gene: TRBV4-3; CDR3nt: TGCGCCAGCAGCCAAGGTACGGCAAGCGGCATCGGTGGAGATACGCAGTATTTT; CDR3aa: CASSQGTASGIGGDTQYF
d_gene: -; j_gene: TRBJ1-5; abundance: many; v_gene: TRBV11-3; CDR3nt: TGTGCCAGCAGCTTAGGTCAGGGCAGGGGAATCAATCAGCCCCAGCATTTT; CDR3aa: CASSLGQGRGINQPQHF
d_gene: TRBD2; j_gene: TRBJ2-2; abundance: few; v_gene: TRBV12-3/TRBV12-4; CDR3nt: TGTGCCAGCAGTGCGCTAGCGGGAATCACCGGGGAGCTGTTTTTT; CDR3aa: CASSALAGITGELFF
d_gene: TRBD2; j_gene: TRBJ2-1; abundance: -; v_gene: TRBV11-3; CDR3nt: TGTGCCAGCAGCCCTGGGGATAGCGGGATCCTTGATGAGCAGTTCTTC; CDR3aa: CASSPGDSGILDEQFF